This T cell receptor (beta chain) was captured in a study of blood T cell repertoires in COVID-19. The table came from immunoSEQ multiplex PCR; TCRdb's copy has only in-frame clones and leaves some out. The table has about 180,000 clones, roughly 82% seen once. The CDR3 loop spans 12 amino acids. Trimming removed 3 bases from V and 8 bases from J, with 10 bases in between. CDR1 and CDR2 from the germline V gene are PRHDT and FYEKMQ (reference sequence). The receptor was derived from a woman aged 70-85 years with acute or convalescent COVID-19. Specimen: peripheral blood. The chain uses TRBV13 and TRBJ1-1; no reliable D call. CDR3: CASSFSLSEAFF. The CDR3, as DNA: TGTGCCAGCAGCTTTTCCTTGAGCGAAGCTTTCTTT.